This TCR beta chain comes out of a study of a mutant IDH1 vaccine in newly diagnosed glioma. Here immunoSEQ multiplex PCR was the method, and the copy in TCRdb shows in-frame clones only, minus some. The sample lists 90,000 to 100,000 clones, nearly 90% occurring once. Time point noted: week 47, end of study. The study gave 300 ug of mutant IDH1 20-mer peptide per vaccine dose, with topical imiquimod. Patients were given eight vaccinations, scheduled in weeks 1, 3, 5, 7, 11, 15, 19 and 23. As regards this clone: Its antigen is undetermined.

The V and J ends lost 5 bases and 2 bases respectively, with 12 bases between them. This CDR3 is 14 amino acids long. The germline V gene encodes CDR1 MGHRA and CDR2 YSYEKL. The chain carries TRBV4-1 and TRBJ1-1, with D perhaps TRBD1 (6 bases). The source material was PBMCs, sampled from a glioma patient whose treatment included an IDH1 peptide vaccine. The TCR comes from a woman aged 50 to 65 with glioma. Here the CDR3 reads CASSLSGHNTEAFF. The DNA of the CDR3 is TGCGCCAGCAGCTTATCGGGACACAACACTGAAGCTTTCTTT.